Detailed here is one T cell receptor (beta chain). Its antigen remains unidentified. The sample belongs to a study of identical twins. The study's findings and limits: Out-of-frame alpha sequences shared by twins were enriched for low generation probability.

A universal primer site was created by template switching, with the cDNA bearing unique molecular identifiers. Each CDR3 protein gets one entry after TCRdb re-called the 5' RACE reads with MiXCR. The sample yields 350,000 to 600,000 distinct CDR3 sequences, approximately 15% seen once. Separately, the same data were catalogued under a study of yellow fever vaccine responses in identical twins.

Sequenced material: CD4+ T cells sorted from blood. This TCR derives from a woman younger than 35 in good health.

The CDR3 nucleotides read TGTGCCACCAGTGATTGGGGGACAGGGTCATTCGAGCAGTTCTTC. Translation: CATSDWGTGSFEQFF. The genes are TRBV24-1 and TRBJ2-1; TRBD1 agrees at 9 bases. This CDR3 has 15 residues. Losses at the gene ends were 2 bases for V and 10 bases for J; bases not matched to a gene: 8. Germline loops: CDR1 KGHDR, CDR2 SFDVKD.